This TCR beta chain was profiled in a study of blood T cell repertoires in COVID-19. Turning to the study itself: T cells, B-cell-depleted T cells, or PBMCs supplied cDNA or gDNA.

V was shortened by 0 bases and J by 1 base, with 10 bases between the two germline ends. CDR1 is SGHNT, CDR2 YYREEE, per germline (reference sequence). The CDR3 loop spans 15 amino acids. Cohorts were determined from participant-reported clinical history. The data were produced by immunoSEQ multiplex PCR, yet TCRdb's version contains in-frame clones alone and is incomplete. Among around 290,000 clones listed, approximately 86% were seen once. This rearrangement joins TRBV5-4 to TRBJ1-1; D gene unclear. The sample was PBMCs or T cells enriched from blood (not recorded which). This clonotype was sampled from a woman in her late teens or twenties who had recovered from COVID-19. The CDR3 spells CASSLEREENTEAFF. The CDR3 region has the DNA TGTGCCAGCAGCTTGGAGAGGGAAGAGAACACTGAAGCTTTCTTT. Full variable domain (rest looked up from reference TRBV5-4 and TRBJ1-1): ETGVTQSPTHLIKTRGQQVTLRCSSQSGHNTVSWYQQALGQGPQFIFQYYREEENGRGNFPPRFSGLQFPNYSSELNVNALELDDSALYLCASSLEREENTEAFFGQGTRLTVV.